The 21 T cell receptor beta chains given below trace back to one sample, sequenced in a study of blood T cell repertoires in COVID-19. The data were produced by immunoSEQ multiplex PCR, yet TCRdb's version contains in-frame clones alone and is incomplete. Of about 220,000 clones detected, 75% to 85% appear once; the ten largest clones hold roughly 13%. Sequenced material: peripheral blood. The receptors originated from a human donor in a cohort sampled during active COVID-19.

Worth noting for this clone: An end of the junction differs from the germline gene, which may be a read error. V gene TRBV20-1 combines with J gene TRBJ2-3; a weak D match, TRBD2 (6 bases). The length of the CDR3 is 8 residues. CDR1 and CDR2 from the germline V gene are DFQATT and SNEGSKA (reference sequence). CDR3 nucleotides: TGCAGTGCCGGGGACTTGAAATTT. Protein sequence: CSAGDLKF.

The gene calls are TRBV6-5 and TRBJ1-2, with 10 bases lining up with TRBD1. The CDR3 runs to 14 residues. J was trimmed by 7 bases and V by 2 bases; bases with no gene match: 4. Germline CDR1 reads MNHEY; CDR2 reads SVGAGI. CDR3 DNA: TGTGCCAGCAGTTACGGGACAGGGGATCTTGGCTACACCTTC. Translation gives CASSYGTGDLGYTF.

V usage is TRBV27 and J usage is TRBJ1-1; no clear D gene. The CDR3 runs to 15 residues. The germline V and J ends were trimmed by 6 bases and 3 bases, with 17 bases remaining between them. Per the germline V gene, CDR1 is MNHEY and CDR2 is SMNVEV (reference sequence). The CDR3 here is CASSPPEGMHTEAFF. CDR3 bases: TGTGCCAGCAGCCCGCCGGAGGGTATGCACACTGAAGCTTTCTTT.

A few counts support this clone. J is TRBJ2-3 and V is TRBV25-1, with 9 nucleotides matching TRBD2. The CDR3 consists of 15 residues. After removal of 2 bases from V and 2 bases from J, the junction contained 2 bases not matched to a gene. The germline CDR1 and CDR2 sequences are MGHDK and SYGVNS. CDR3 region: CASSESGGITDTQYF. As DNA, the CDR3 is TGTGCCAGCAGTGAAAGCGGGGGGATCACAGATACGCAGTATTTT.

V is TRBV5-6 and J is TRBJ2-1, with TRBD1 matching over 10 bases. Germline lookup yields CDR1 SGHDT and CDR2 YYEEEE. CDR3 length equals 18 residues. Losses at the gene ends were 5 bases for V and 4 bases for J; bases not matched to a gene: 15. The CDR3 nucleotides are TGTGCCAGCAGAATGACGGGGCCTAGACAGGGGGCATACAATGAGCAGTTCTTC. Its protein is CASRMTGPRQGAYNEQFF.

With regard to this clone: The sample holds other DNA sequences that translate to the same CDR3. This rearrangement joins TRBV9 to TRBJ1-2, with 7 positions matching TRBD1. Germline-derived CDR1 and CDR2 are SGDLS and YYNGEE. The CDR3 sequence is 13 residues long. V shed 2 bases and J 2 bases; nucleotides not matched to a gene: 0. In DNA form, the CDR3 reads TGTGCCAGCAGCGTGGGACAGAACTATGGCTACACCTTC. It yields the protein CASSVGQNYGYTF.

This chain links TRBV6-4 with TRBJ1-1, with D possibly being TRBD1 (6 bases). The CDR3 totals 13 residues. Per the germline V gene, CDR1 is MRHNA and CDR2 is SNTAGT. The V and J ends lost 11 bases and 3 bases respectively, with 16 bases between them. The chain's CDR3 is CAGLRQVDTEAFF. The CDR3 nucleotides read TGTGCCGGCCTCAGACAGGTGGACACTGAAGCTTTCTTT.

The J gene is TRBJ2-5, the V gene TRBV24-1, with a weak D call TRBD1 (6 bases). Germline CDR1 KGHDR, CDR2 SFDVKD. This CDR3 spans 13 amino acids. Deletions cut 10 bases from V and 5 bases from J, with 16 bases between. The CDR3 loop reads CATRAGAWETQYF. The DNA for the CDR3 is TGTGCCACTCGAGCAGGGGCGTGGGAGACCCAGTACTTC.

The V gene is TRBV19, the J gene TRBJ1-1; D unresolved. V lost 5 bases to trimming and J lost 0 bases, with 7 bases between them. CDR3 length: 13 amino acids. From germline, CDR1 is LNHDA and CDR2 SQIVND (reference sequence). CDR3 in DNA: TGTGCCAGTAGTCCTTACATGAACACTGAAGCTTTCTTT. Translated, it gives CASSPYMNTEAFF.

This chain uses TRBV3-1 (or the pseudogene TRBV3-2) with TRBJ2-7; 9 bases map to TRBD1. V gave up 6 bases and J gave up 2 bases; unmatched junction bases: 8. The CDR3 runs to 15 residues. From germline, CDR1 is LGHDT and CDR2 YNNKEL (reference sequence). In DNA, the CDR3 is TGTGCCAGCAGTCCTACAGGGGGCCTAACCTACGAGCAGTACTTC. Protein: CASSPTGGLTYEQYF.

This sequence joins TRBV4-3 and TRBJ1-2; 9 positions match TRBD1. In germline, CDR1 is LGHNA, CDR2 YSLEER. The trim removed 1 base at V and 8 bases at J, leaving 5 bases unmatched. The CDR3 runs 14 residues. The CDR3 bases are TGCGCCAGCAGCCAAGCCACACAGGGGGCAGGCTACACCTTC. Its translation is CASSQATQGAGYTF.

This clone was detected a few times. The genes are TRBV5-1 and TRBJ1-2; TRBD1 agrees at 9 bases. Germline V CDR1 and CDR2: SGHRS, YFSETQ. V lost 0 bases, J lost 2 bases, and 2 bases stayed unmatched. The CDR3 extends over 15 amino acids. The CDR3 is CASSLGTGENYGYTF. The CDR3 coding sequence is TGCGCCAGCAGCTTGGGGACAGGGGAGAACTATGGCTACACCTTC.

The chain is built from TRBV28 and TRBJ1-2, with D possibly matching TRBD1 (6 bases). Trimming removed 4 bases from V and 8 bases from J, with 17 bases in between. The CDR3 is made up of 14 amino acids. Germline CDR1 MDHEN, CDR2 SYDVKM. The CDR3 loop reads CASSWDTLGRGYTF. CDR3 nucleotide sequence: TGTGCCAGCAGTTGGGACACCCTGGGAAGGGGCTACACCTTC.

The table lists this clone with a count of one. The chain links TRBV7-8 to TRBJ1-5; 7 positions match TRBD1. Per the germline V gene, CDR1 is SGHVS and CDR2 is FQNEAQ. V was clipped by 5 bases and J by 4 bases; unmatched bases: 8. The CDR3 length is 15 residues. Here the CDR3 DNA reads TGTGCCAGCAGCCGGGGGGGCAGGGGGAATCAGCCCCAGCATTTT. Translation: CASSRGGRGNQPQHF.

The chain employs TRBV28 and TRBJ1-2, with D hard to call. The CDR3 covers 12 residues. CDR1 is MDHEN, CDR2 SYDVKM, per germline. The V end lost 3 bases, the J end lost 4 bases, and 6 bases lay between the germline ends. CDR3 sequence reads: CASSFGGYGYTF. CDR3 coding DNA: TGTGCCAGCAGTTTCGGCGGCTATGGCTACACCTTC.

The chain joins TRBV5-1 to TRBJ2-7; no clear D. V was cut by 0 bases and J by 3 bases, with 7 bases left in between. The germline V gene has CDR1 SGHRS and CDR2 YFSETQ. The CDR3 extends over 13 amino acids. The CDR3 loop reads CASSLGEVYEQYF. The CDR3 nucleotides read TGCGCCAGCAGCTTGGGAGAGGTCTACGAGCAGTACTTC.

The genes are TRBV3-1 (or the pseudogene TRBV3-2) and TRBJ2-7; 15 bases map to TRBD2. The CDR3 spans 15 residues. Germline V gives CDR1 LGHDT, CDR2 YNNKEL (reference sequence). V lost 4 bases, J lost 7 bases, and 5 bases stayed unmatched. The CDR3 DNA sequence: TGTGCCAGCAGCCCAGGGACTAGCGGGAGGCAGGAGCAGTACTTC. Protein sequence: CASSPGTSGRQEQYF.

This sequence joins TRBV6-1 and TRBJ2-7, with D possibly TRBD2 on 7 matching bases. The CDR3 has 14 residues. CDR1 is MNHNS, CDR2 SASEGT, per germline. Trimming pared 0 bases from V and 6 bases from J, leaving 12 bases between. The CDR3 region has the DNA TGTGCCAGCAGTGAAGCGGGGGGGCGTCCCGAGCAGTACTTC. As protein: CASSEAGGRPEQYF.

The chain employs TRBV5-6 and TRBJ1-1; possible D gene TRBD1, 5 bases. CDR1 and CDR2 from the germline V gene are SGHDT and YYEEEE. V gave up 3 bases and J gave up 2 bases, with 11 bases separating them. CDR3 length: 14 residues. CDR3 DNA sequence: TGTGCCAGCAGCTGGGGCCAGTCAAACACTGAAGCTTTCTTT. It translates to CASSWGQSNTEAFF.

This chain connects TRBV28 to TRBJ1-5; D not certain. V lost 5 bases, J lost 6 bases, and 8 bases lay in between. Germline V lookup: CDR1 MDHEN, CDR2 SYDVKM. This CDR3 comprises 12 residues. CDR3 loop: CASSTGSQPQHF. For the CDR3, the DNA is TGTGCCAGCAGTACCGGGTCTCAGCCCCAGCATTTT.

V and J are TRBV5-1 and TRBJ2-5; D call uncertain. Germline V CDR1 and CDR2: SGHRS, YFSETQ. Trimming cost V 0 bases and J 3 bases, with 9 bases left between them. CDR3 length equals 14 residues. CDR3 amino acids: CASSLAEQEETQYF. DNA for the CDR3: TGCGCCAGCAGCTTGGCCGAACAAGAAGAGACCCAGTACTTC. The variable domain in full, completed from reference TRBV5-1 and TRBJ2-5, reads KAGVTQTPRYLIKTRGQQVTLSCSPISGHRSVSWYQQTPGQGLQFLFEYFSETQRNKGNFPGRFSGRQFSNSRSEMNVSTLELGDSALYLCASSLAEQEETQYFGPGTRLLVL.